This T cell receptor beta chain was captured in a study of cytomegalovirus exposure and HLA in healthy donors (dated by TCRdb to about 2017). The study in broad terms: An earlier analysis of approximately 640 of the donors reported 250 to 300 Gb of sequence data and more than 90 million unique TCR beta sequences from about 179 million T cells. Of the roughly 400 genotyped donors, 65% to 90% were placed in the genetic ancestry cluster associated with self-reported Caucasian donors. The number of typed donors differed by locus: about 620-640 for A, B, C, DRB1 and DQB1; 500 to 550 for DQA1; around 580 for DPA1; and roughly 470 for DPB1. Class I and class II HLA loci were covered by the typing at four-digit resolution. The study combined high-throughput TCR immunosequencing, statistical association of individual TCRs with disease status, and machine learning to predict cytomegalovirus infection status. The T cell repertoires of 666 subjects were profiled by immunosequencing and related to cytomegalovirus serostatus. Every repertoire in the discovery cohort had been generated on one and the same sequencing platform. An early release covering roughly 600 HLA-typed donors comprised around 300 gigabases of sequencing data and approximately 85 million unique TCR sequences. Besides the first cohort of roughly 700 subjects, a separate validation cohort made up of over a hundred different subjects was used. Donor age, sex, ethnicity and CMV serostatus were compiled alongside the repertoire data. To study patterns of TCR occurrence, a later analysis re-analyzed previously published TCR beta repertoires from 700 or so donors and added high-resolution HLA genotyping. The later analysis used no new phenotypic data to find candidate immune exposures, relying instead on TCR beta sequences and their occurrence across donors. An earlier analysis of 450 to 750 of the donors used high-throughput TCR beta sequencing to judge whether each TCR beta V gene segment behaved as functional or pseudogenic. Several DR-DQ haplotypes were treated as single units for association and clustering because of strong linkage in the cohort. The study was designed to test whether signatures of past pathogen exposure could be identified by cataloging public T cell receptors. Across 300 to 500 genotyped donors of the cohort, an average of approximately 220,000 unique TCR beta nucleotide sequences per donor were sequenced, and roughly 20% of those sequences were non-productive. In a later genetic analysis, genome-wide SNP genotypes for about 60% of the 666 donors were used, and that subset was treated as a discovery cohort. Findings and caveats that apply to the study as a whole: A few of the identified cytomegalovirus-associated TCR beta chains were confirmed in vitro to be specific for cytomegalovirus antigens. A later analysis associated 17,000 or so TCR beta sequences with specific HLA alleles at a false discovery rate of 0.05. The earlier analysis of about 600 of the donors excluded 15 to 20 rarely observed V segments, including chromosome 9 orphons, because counts were too low. Immune exposure information for the cohort was limited to CMV serostatus. Most CMV-associated TCR beta chains appeared to be HLA-restricted in a later analysis, and the HLA associations seemed to be driven largely by CMV exposure. This cohort had only TCR beta chains sequenced, and the lack of alpha or paired-chain data limited which features could be detected. Roughly uniform sequencing depth across donors was assumed in presence/absence analyses, although this assumption may not hold. According to the authors, the approach could potentially be generalized to other disease states and immunological phenotypes. The sequencing pipeline was judged likely to have produced a cluster of highly shared sequence variants as a technical artifact. The 87-base-pair reads could not distinguish some IMGT-functional V segments, including TRBV6-2 and TRBV6-3, so those segments were excluded. In a later analysis, several top co-occurrence clusters were reported to appear linked to parvovirus B19, influenza, CMV and Epstein-Barr virus. In an earlier analysis of approximately 590 of the donors, most TCR beta V segments appeared in productive rearrangements about 87% or about 30% of the time, broadly matching IMGT annotations. Correlated functional status among segregating V segments might be attributable to linkage disequilibrium, but an unknown experimental factor could not be ruled out. In a later analysis, HLA-associated TCR beta chains showed more clonal expansion and lower generation probabilities than non-associated chains that were equally common. Most TCR sequences were seen in very few donors, while some public TCRs were found in many individuals. Because HLA typing was unavailable for some donors at each locus, only the typed subset was used in association tests. A later genetic analysis reported fewer N-insertions in productive TCRs among donors in an Asian-associated ancestry cluster than the roughly 700-donor mean. A later analysis found that TCR association rates varied across HLA loci, with DRB1 alleles showing the most associated TCRs and HLA-C alleles the fewest. The study listed approximately 150 TCR beta chains as associated with cytomegalovirus. Cytomegalovirus status was reported to be diagnosed by the classifier with high specificity and sensitivity in both the original and validation cohorts. When HLA alleles, especially DR and DQ, strongly co-occurred, attributing TCR associations to individual alleles was difficult. A further reported finding was that TCR beta sequences accurately predicted the HLA-A and HLA-B alleles for most subjects in the first cohort. An association between a missense DCLRE1C variant and V-gene and J-gene trimming of TCR beta chains was found in a later genetic analysis and replicated in an independent cohort.

Library preparation employed the immunoSEQ multiplex PCR assay. A mixture of 60 forward primers for TCR Vbeta segments and 13 reverse primers for TCR Jbeta segments was used in the multiplex PCR. A multiplex PCR assay on genomic DNA amplified the CDR3 region of rearranged TCR beta genes. The amplified TCR beta libraries were sequenced on the Illumina HiSeq System as 87-base-pair reads. In the paper's pipeline: A later analysis counted tens of millions of unique TCR beta chains across the 640 or so repertoires, and around 9.9 million of these chains were shared by at least two donors. Raw reads were error-corrected and collapsed into unique sequences with a nearest-neighbor algorithm that merged closely related sequences to remove PCR and sequencing errors. CDR3 sequences were aligned to IMGT reference sequences to assign V, D and J gene segments. For a sequence to be retained, a match of at least six nucleotides was required to both a V gene segment and a J gene segment. A rearrangement counted as productive if the CDR3 had no stop codons and remained in frame with V and J, and every other rearrangement counted as non-productive. Following IMGT convention, CDR3 was defined as the stretch from the second conserved V-encoded cysteine up to the conserved J-encoded phenylalanine. Sequences without an unambiguous match to a single V gene segment were excluded from the earlier analysis of a few hundred of the donors. An earlier analysis of 587 of the donors classified V segments as functional when productive rearrangements were above 56.7% and as segregating when the standard deviation between donors was above 5%. A statistical classification framework was built to diagnose cytomegalovirus status from the catalog of TCR beta chain sequences. V and J gene assignment, in a later analysis, came from comparing TCR nucleotide sequences with IMGT/GENE-DB human TR gene sequences. In a later analysis, CDR3 sequences and most-parsimonious VDJ recombination scenarios were assigned using the TCRdist pipeline. In a later analysis, every TCR beta chain was defined by the combination of its CDR3 amino acid sequence and its V-gene family, and reads without a unique V-gene family were dropped. As a way to deal with suspected cross-contamination and a sequencing artifact, a later analysis dropped 640 or so nucleotide sequences that were highly shared and had low generation probability. In a later analysis, a clonal expansion index for each public chain was calculated from normalized within-repertoire ranks of inferred template counts. Generation probabilities in a later analysis came from a VDJ recombination model fitted to out-of-frame rearrangements, and those results were checked against IGoR. Hypergeometric tests were used in a later analysis to score TCR-TCR, TCR-HLA and TCR-CMV co-occurrence, with a repertoire-size bias correction applied to the TCR pairs. A later analysis estimated false discovery rates by permuting HLA or CMV assignments 20 times. A later analysis grouped co-occurring TCRs with DBSCAN, adding TCRdist sequence similarity when clustering within HLA-allele-positive subsets. Repertoires with fewer than 30,000 or more than 120,000 public chains, plus five repertoires with anomalous nucleotide sharing, were excluded from co-occurrence clustering. The clones in this table, taken by TCRdb from immuneACCESS, are in-frame only. Not every clone is retained; where verified, under half of the shortfall comes from an unresolved V gene, and the cause of the rest is unknown. V and J calls plus clone size are reproduced from that table; the DNA served to infer D and trimming. The record for this sample contains 100,000 to 150,000 clones. The ten most abundant clones make up more than 1.5% of the sample.

A remark on this clone: The target of this receptor is not known.

The cohort consisted of 670 or so healthy bone marrow donors. At the time of sampling, all cohort members were nominally healthy, though unrecorded immune exposures were likely present. The donor tested CMV seronegative, placing the donor among the 352 seronegative members of the cohort. A peripheral blood sample was collected from each donor, and TCR beta sequencing was performed on peripheral blood mononuclear cells. Genomic DNA extraction from the blood cell samples was performed with the Qiagen DNeasy Blood Extraction Kit. Trimming takes 1 base off V and 5 bases off J; junction bases not matched to a gene: 0. The cysteine opens and the phenylalanine closes a CDR3 of 14 amino acids. Only the CDR3 region is kept as DNA, spanning 42 bases read in frame from base 1. The germline V gene (reference sequence) specifies SEHNR as CDR1 and FQNEAQ as CDR2.

The sample consisted of PBMCs. The receptor chain draws on TRBV7-9 and TRBJ1-4, with 8 bases matching TRBD1. This receptor was obtained from a man aged 18 to 30 in good health and CMV-seronegative. CDR3 region: CASSLGTGNEKLFF. The nucleotides are TGTGCCAGCAGCTTAGGGACAGGGAATGAAAAACTGTTTTTT.